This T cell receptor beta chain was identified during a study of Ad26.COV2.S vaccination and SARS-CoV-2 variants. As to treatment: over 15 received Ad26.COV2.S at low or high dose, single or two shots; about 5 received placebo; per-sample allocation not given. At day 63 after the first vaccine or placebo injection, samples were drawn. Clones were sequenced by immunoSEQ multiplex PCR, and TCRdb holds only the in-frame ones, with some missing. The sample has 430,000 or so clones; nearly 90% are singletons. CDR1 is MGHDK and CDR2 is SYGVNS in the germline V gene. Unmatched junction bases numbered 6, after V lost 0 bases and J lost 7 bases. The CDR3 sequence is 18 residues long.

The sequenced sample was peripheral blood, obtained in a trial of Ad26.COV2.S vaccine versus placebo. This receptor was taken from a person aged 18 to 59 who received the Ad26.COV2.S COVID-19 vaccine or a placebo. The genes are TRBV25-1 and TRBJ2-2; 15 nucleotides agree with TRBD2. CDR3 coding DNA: TGTGCCAGCAGTGAATATGGACTAGCGGGAGGGCCGATCGGGGAGCTGTTTTTT. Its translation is CASSEYGLAGGPIGELFF.